This T cell receptor (beta chain) was obtained from a study of circulating and synovial CD4+ cells in juvenile arthritis. General observations from the study: Diversity here was lower than in bulk blood CD4 cells. Compared with bulk blood, circulating pathogenic-like lymphocytes shared substantially more CDR3 sequences with synovial T cells. Shared-clonotype fractions with synovium likely underestimate full repertoire overlap.

Samples derive from patients with active juvenile idiopathic arthritis. Some clones are missing from TCRdb's copy, which holds only in-frame ones; the method was immunoSEQ multiplex PCR. Altogether 30,000 to 40,000 clones are present, about 95% being singletons, with the ten largest covering 0.6% to 0.8%. Concerning this clone itself: Its specificity is not known.

The CDR3 spans 15 residues. V lost 2 bases and J lost 10, with 15 bases in between. Per the germline V gene, CDR1 is SGHTA and CDR2 is FQGNSA. The sequenced sample consisted of CD4+ T cells from blood. The V and J genes are TRBV7-2 and TRBJ1-6; D is unclear. The sequence came from a human donor with juvenile idiopathic arthritis. CDR3 sequence (DNA): TGTGCCAGCAGCTTAAATGAGCGGGTAGGGTCACCCCTCCACTTT. It is translated as CASSLNERVGSPLHF.